This is a list of T cell receptor beta chains from one sample in a study of blood T cell repertoires in COVID-19. The method was immunoSEQ multiplex PCR; TCRdb's version includes in-frame clones alone and lacks a portion of them. The sample gives 200,000 to 250,000 clones, about nine tenths of which show up once; less than 8% is in the top ten. Sequencing used peripheral blood. Receptors were obtained from a man between 60 and 75 years old with acute or convalescent COVID-19. Both conserved end residues are part of each CDR3. The D gene is left open where the match is weak. A row's size may be missing; if present it is once, few, many or a size class.

size: -
V: TRBV28
J: TRBJ1-5
D: -
DNA: TGTGCCAGCATGGGGGGGGGCAGCCCAAATCAGCCCCAGCATTTT
CDR3: CASMGGGSPNQPQHF

size: -
V: TRBV18
J: TRBJ2-1
D: TRBD1
DNA: TGTGCCAGCTCACGACGGGACAGCAGCTCCTACAATGAGCAGTTCTTC
CDR3: CASSRRDSSSYNEQFF

size: -
V: TRBV5-1
J: TRBJ1-4
D: TRBD1
DNA: TGCGCCAGCGCTGAGGACAGGGAAAAACTGTTTTTT
CDR3: CASAEDREKLFF

size: -
V: TRBV5-4
J: TRBJ2-5
D: -
DNA: TGTGCCAGCAGTACCGGGACTCCGGAGGGAGAGACCCAGTACTTC
CDR3: CASSTGTPEGETQYF

size: -
V: TRBV6-6
J: TRBJ1-6
D: -
DNA: TGTGCCAGCAGTTACGAGGTCAGGGATTCACCCCTCCACTTT
CDR3: CASSYEVRDSPLHF

size: -
V: TRBV12-3/TRBV12-4
J: TRBJ1-6
D: -
DNA: TGTGCCAGCAGTACCCTCCAGGGTTCACCCCTCCACTTT
CDR3: CASSTLQGSPLHF

size: few
V: TRBV30
J: TRBJ2-7
D: TRBD2
DNA: TGTGCCTGGAGTGCTGGGGCGGGAGACTACGAGCAGTACTTC
CDR3: CAWSAGAGDYEQYF

size: -
V: TRBV18
J: TRBJ2-3
D: -
DNA: TGTGCCAGCTCACCATTGAACTACCTCACAGATACGCAGTATTTT
CDR3: CASSPLNYLTDTQYF

size: few
V: TRBV5-4
J: TRBJ1-2
D: TRBD1
DNA: TGTGCCAGCAGCTTGGGACAGGGGGCGTCCGCCTATGGCTACACCTTC
CDR3: CASSLGQGASAYGYTF

size: -
V: TRBV6-6
J: TRBJ1-5
D: -
DNA: TGTGCCAGCAGTTACATCAGGGAAGATCAGCCCCAGCATTTT
CDR3: CASSYIREDQPQHF